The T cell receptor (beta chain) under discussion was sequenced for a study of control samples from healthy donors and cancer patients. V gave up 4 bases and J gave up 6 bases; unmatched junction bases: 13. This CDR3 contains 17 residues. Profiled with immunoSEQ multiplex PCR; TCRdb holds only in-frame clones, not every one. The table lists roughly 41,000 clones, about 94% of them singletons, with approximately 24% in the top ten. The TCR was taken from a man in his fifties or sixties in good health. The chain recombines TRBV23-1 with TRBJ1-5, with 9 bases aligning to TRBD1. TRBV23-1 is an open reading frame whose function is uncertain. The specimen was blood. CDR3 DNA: TGCGCCAGCAGTCCGAATCAACAGGGGGCTCAGGGTCAGCCCCAGCATTTT. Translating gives CASSPNQQGAQGQPQHF.